This T cell receptor (beta chain) is from a study of blood T cell repertoires in COVID-19. Whole-study context: Acute and convalescent COVID-19 samples came from the United States, Italy and Spain. In each case, the material was cDNA or gDNA derived from T cells, B-cell-depleted T cells, or PBMCs.

As handled by the study authors: How many nucleated cells were present was estimated from reference gene primer amplification. Profiling relied on immunoSEQ multiplex PCR, and the TCRdb table lists in-frame clones only, not all of them. Clonal size and the V and J genes are those of that table, whereas D and trimming came from the DNA. The top ten clones hold 8.5% to 9% of a sample with roughly 280,000 clones, around 86% of them seen once. V shed 5 bases and J 3 bases; nucleotides not matched to a gene: 6. The V gene's germline CDR1 is MNHEY and CDR2 SMNVEV (reference sequence). The CDR3 is 15 residues long.

Sample: peripheral blood. This TCR was recovered from a man aged 40-55 years with active or convalescent COVID-19. The J gene is TRBJ1-2, the V gene TRBV27, with TRBD1 matching 10 bases. The CDR3 is CASSDRDRGYYGYTF. The CDR3, as DNA: TGTGCCAGCAGTGACCGGGACAGGGGCTACTATGGCTACACCTTC.